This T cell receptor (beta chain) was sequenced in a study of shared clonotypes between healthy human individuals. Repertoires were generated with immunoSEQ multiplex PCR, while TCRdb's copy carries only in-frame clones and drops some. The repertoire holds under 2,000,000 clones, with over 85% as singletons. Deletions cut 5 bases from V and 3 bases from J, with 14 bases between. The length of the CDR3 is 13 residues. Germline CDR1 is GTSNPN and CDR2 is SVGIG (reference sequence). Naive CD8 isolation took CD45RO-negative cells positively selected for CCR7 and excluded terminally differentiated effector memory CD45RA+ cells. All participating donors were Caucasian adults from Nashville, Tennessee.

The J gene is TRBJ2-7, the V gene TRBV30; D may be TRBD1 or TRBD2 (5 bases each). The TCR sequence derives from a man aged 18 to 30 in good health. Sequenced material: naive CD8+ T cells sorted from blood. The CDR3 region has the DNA TGTGCCTGGGGCGTAGGGGCGGGCTACGAGCAGTACTTC. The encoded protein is CAWGVGAGYEQYF.